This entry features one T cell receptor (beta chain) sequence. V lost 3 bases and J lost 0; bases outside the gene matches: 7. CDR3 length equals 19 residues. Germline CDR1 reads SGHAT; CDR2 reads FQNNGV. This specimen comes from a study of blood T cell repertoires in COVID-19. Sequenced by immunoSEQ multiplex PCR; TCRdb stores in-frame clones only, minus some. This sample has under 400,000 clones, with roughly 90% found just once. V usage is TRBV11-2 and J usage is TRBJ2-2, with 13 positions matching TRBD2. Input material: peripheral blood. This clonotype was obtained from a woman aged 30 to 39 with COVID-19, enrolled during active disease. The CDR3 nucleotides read TGTGCCAGCAGCTTGAGGGCGGGACTAGCGGGAACGAACACCGGGGAGCTGTTTTTT. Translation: CASSLRAGLAGTNTGELFF.